This T cell receptor (beta chain) was sequenced for a study of blood T cell repertoires in COVID-19. Background on the study: Spain, Italy and the United States supplied samples that represented acute and convalescent COVID-19. T cells, B-cell-depleted T cells, or PBMCs supplied cDNA or gDNA.

This CDR3 region has 14 residues. Germline lookup yields CDR1 MGHDK and CDR2 SYGVNS. Losses at the gene ends were 3 bases for V and 0 bases for J; bases not matched to a gene: 2. Sequenced by immunoSEQ multiplex PCR; TCRdb stores in-frame clones only, minus some. The sample has about 100,000 clones, about 90% seen once; the top ten hold around 16%. The receptor was derived from a man aged 45-65 years with acute or convalescent COVID-19. Sample: peripheral blood. The chain recombines TRBV25-1 with TRBJ2-7; 7 nucleotides line up with TRBD1. CDR3 sequence: CASSDDRDSYEQYF. DNA of the CDR3: TGTGCCAGCAGTGACGACAGGGACTCCTACGAGCAGTACTTC.